Presented here are 17 T cell receptor beta chains from one specimen sequenced in a study of blood T cell repertoires in COVID-19. Data came from immunoSEQ multiplex PCR; TCRdb stores just in-frame clones and leaves some out. The table shows tens of thousands of clones, with approximately 92% occurring only once. The sample comprised peripheral blood. The receptors derive from a human donor in a cohort sampled during active COVID-19.

This clone is a singleton in its sample. This chain links TRBV5-5 with TRBJ2-7; weak D call: TRBD1 (6 bases). Trimming cost V 5 bases and J 2 bases, with 17 bases left between them. CDR3 length: 15 amino acids. Per germline, CDR1 SGHKS and CDR2 YYEKEE (reference sequence). CDR3 DNA: TGTGCCAGCAGGTCCGGGACAAGTAAGGCCTACGAGCAGTACTTC. Protein: CASRSGTSKAYEQYF.

The genes are TRBV20-1 and TRBJ2-1; a weak D match, TRBD2 (6 bases). This CDR3 is 14 amino acids long. Germline V lookup: CDR1 DFQATT, CDR2 SNEGSKA (reference sequence). V was clipped by 4 bases and J by 4 bases, with 14 bases between them. CDR3 in amino acids: CSAIEWDSYNEQFF. CDR3 bases: TGCAGTGCTATTGAGTGGGACTCGTACAATGAGCAGTTCTTC.

The rearrangement uses TRBV9 and TRBJ2-2; 14 nucleotides match TRBD2. CDR3 size: 20 residues. Germline V gene lookup returns CDR1 SGDLS and CDR2 YYNGEE. V gave up 3 bases and J gave up 4 bases; unmatched junction bases: 14. The CDR3 sequence: CASSAAPGRLAGGITGELFF. The CDR3 DNA reads as TGTGCCAGCAGCGCCGCTCCGGGGAGACTAGCGGGAGGGATCACCGGGGAGCTGTTTTTT.

This clone was observed a single time. The chain combines TRBV27 with TRBJ2-7, with TRBD1 matching 9 bases. The CDR3 spans 15 residues. The germline V gene encodes CDR1 MNHEY and CDR2 SMNVEV (reference sequence). V gave up 8 bases and J gave up 5 bases; unmatched junction bases: 13. The CDR3 DNA sequence: TGTGCCAGCGGGTACCTTGGACAGGGGAACCACGAGCAGTACTTC. Amino acid sequence: CASGYLGQGNHEQYF.

This rearrangement joins TRBV18 to TRBJ2-7; TRBD2 is a possible D gene (6 bases). V was cut by 3 bases and J by 2 bases, with 11 bases left in between. The germline CDR1 and CDR2 sequences are KGHSH and LQKENI. CDR3 length: 14 residues. The DNA for the CDR3 is TGTGCCAGCTCACCCGTGGGACTCCCCTACGAGCAGTACTTC. This encodes CASSPVGLPYEQYF. The whole variable domain, remainder taken from reference TRBV18 and TRBJ2-7, is NAGVMQNPRHLVRRRGQEARLRCSPMKGHSHVYWYRQLPEEGLKFMVYLQKENIIDESGMPKERFSAEFPKEGPSILRIQQVVRGDSAAYFCASSPVGLPYEQYFGPGTRLTVT.

The chain joins TRBV2 to TRBJ1-2; 9 bases agree with TRBD1. CDR1 is SNHLY, CDR2 FYNNEI, per germline. V was pared by 7 bases and J by 7 bases, with 4 bases of the junction left unmatched. The CDR3 is 12 amino acids. CDR3 sequence reads: CASIRQGGGYTF. CDR3 nucleotides: TGTGCCAGCATTCGACAGGGGGGTGGCTACACCTTC.

This rearrangement joins TRBV9 to TRBJ1-2; 8 bases map to TRBD1. CDR3 length: 17 amino acids. Trimming cost V 4 bases and J 2 bases; bases outside gene matches: 13. Germline-derived CDR1 and CDR2 are SGDLS and YYNGEE. The CDR3: CASSRLGTGRANYGYTF. The CDR3 nucleotides are TGTGCCAGCAGCCGATTAGGGACAGGCCGAGCGAACTATGGCTACACCTTC. Full variable domain (remainder filled in from reference TRBV9 and TRBJ1-2): DSGVTQTPKHLITATGQRVTLRCSPRSGDLSVYWYQQSLDQGLQFLIQYYNGEERAKGNILERFSAQQFPDLHSELNLSSLELGDSALYFCASSRLGTGRANYGYTFGSGTRLTVV.

The DNA for the CDR3 is TGTGCCAGCAGCTTAGTGGGTTCGGAGGGGAAACTGTTTTTT. This translates into CASSLVGSEGKLFF. The chain is built from TRBV11-2 and TRBJ1-4; TRBD1 is a possible D gene (5 bases). V lost 1 base, J lost 11 bases, and 14 bases lay in between. Germline V CDR1 and CDR2: SGHAT, FQNNGV. This CDR3 is 14 amino acids long.

The chain couples TRBV12-5 to TRBJ2-7, with D unclear. The CDR3 is 11 residues long. Germline lookup yields CDR1 LGHNT and CDR2 FRNRAP. V lost 5 bases and J 3 bases, leaving 5 bases between the germline ends. The DNA for the CDR3 is TGTGCTAGTGGTGAGGTCTACGAGCAGTACTTC. It encodes CASGEVYEQYF.

The chain carries TRBV10-3 and TRBJ2-2, with 10 bases lining up with TRBD2. Germline V gene sequence: CDR1 ENHRY, CDR2 SYGVKD. V was clipped by 2 bases and J by 7 bases; unmatched bases: 13. CDR3 length: 18 amino acids. The CDR3 DNA reads TGTGCCATCAGTGAGCCCCTGGGGCTAGCGGGGGCCGGCGGGGAGCTGTTTTTT. Amino acid sequence: CAISEPLGLAGAGGELFF.

The V call is TRBV6-2 or TRBV6-3, the J call TRBJ2-7; a weak D match, TRBD2 (5 bases). Trimming cost V 2 bases and J 2 bases, with 7 bases left between them. Germline CDR1 is MNHEY and CDR2 is SVGEGT. The CDR3 sequence is 13 residues long. The CDR3 here is CASSYGLPYEQYF. The CDR3, as DNA: TGTGCCAGCAGTTACGGACTGCCCTACGAGCAGTACTTC.

The V call is TRBV24-1, the J call TRBJ1-1, with D possibly matching TRBD1 (6 bases). V lost 5 bases and J 4 bases, leaving 10 bases between the germline ends. This CDR3 region has 13 residues. Looked up from germline, CDR1 is KGHDR and CDR2 is SFDVKD. The CDR3 nucleotides read TGTGCCACCAGTGCGCAGGGGTTCACTGAAGCTTTCTTT. This gives the protein CATSAQGFTEAFF.

The chain carries TRBV30 and TRBJ2-6; TRBD1 agrees at 10 bases. J gave up 0 bases and V 5 bases, and 7 bases lay outside the gene matches. The germline V gene has CDR1 GTSNPN and CDR2 SVGIG (reference sequence). The CDR3 runs 17 residues. CDR3 in amino acids: CAWHRDRGASGANVLTF. CDR3 nucleotide sequence: TGTGCCTGGCACCGGGACAGGGGAGCCTCTGGGGCCAACGTCCTGACTTTC.

The CDR3, as DNA: TGTGCCAGCAGCCCAACCGGGACAGGGGTGCCCAATGAGCAGTTCTTC. Amino acid sequence: CASSPTGTGVPNEQFF. This chain links TRBV3-1 (or the pseudogene TRBV3-2) with TRBJ2-1, with 10 bases matching TRBD1. Germline assignment: CDR1 LGHDT and CDR2 YNNKEL (reference sequence). There are 16 residues in the CDR3. The V and J ends lost 4 bases and 6 bases, in that order; junction bases with no gene match: 9.

The chain joins TRBV24-1 to TRBJ2-2; 12 bases line up with TRBD2. CDR3 length: 17 amino acids. J lost 6 bases, V lost 1 base, and 5 bases had no gene match. Germline lookup yields CDR1 KGHDR and CDR2 SFDVKD. Written as DNA, the CDR3 is TGTGCCACCAGTGATTTCCCTAGCGGGAGGGCGTCCGGGGAGCTGTTTTTT. This encodes CATSDFPSGRASGELFF.

The table lists this clone with a few counts. The V and J genes are TRBV5-1 and TRBJ2-7, with 13 nucleotides matching TRBD2. The CDR3 has 14 residues. The germline gives CDR1 SGHRS, CDR2 YFSETQ. Losses at the gene ends were 5 bases for V and 5 bases for J; bases not matched to a gene: 4. CDR3 region: CASRTTSGRNEQYF. CDR3 nucleotide sequence: TGCGCCAGCAGGACGACTAGCGGGAGGAACGAGCAGTACTTC.

The chain links TRBV7-2 to TRBJ1-1; D is unresolved. Germline V gives CDR1 SGHTA, CDR2 FQGNSA. The CDR3 contains 13 residues. Trimming stripped 5 bases from V and 7 bases from J, with 14 bases between. The CDR3, as DNA: TGTGCCAGCAGCCCCTACCGGACTTTTGAAGCTTTCTTT. This encodes CASSPYRTFEAFF.